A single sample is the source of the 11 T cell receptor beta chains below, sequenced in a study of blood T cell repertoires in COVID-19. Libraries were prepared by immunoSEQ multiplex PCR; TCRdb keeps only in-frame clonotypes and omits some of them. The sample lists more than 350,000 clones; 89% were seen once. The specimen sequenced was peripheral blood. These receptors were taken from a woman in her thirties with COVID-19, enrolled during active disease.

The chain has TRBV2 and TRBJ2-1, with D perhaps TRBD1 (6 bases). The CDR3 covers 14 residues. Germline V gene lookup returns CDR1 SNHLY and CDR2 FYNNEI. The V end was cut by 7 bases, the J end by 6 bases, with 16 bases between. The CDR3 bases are TGTGCCAGCACCTTGGGGGCGAGTTCCAATGAGCAGTTCTTC. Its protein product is CASTLGASSNEQFF. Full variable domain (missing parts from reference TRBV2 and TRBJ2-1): EPEVTQTPSHQVTQMGQEVILRCVPISNHLYFYWYRQILGQKVEFLVSFYNNEISEKSEIFDDQFSVERPDGSNFTLKIRSTKLEDSAMYFCASTLGASSNEQFFGPGTRLTVL.

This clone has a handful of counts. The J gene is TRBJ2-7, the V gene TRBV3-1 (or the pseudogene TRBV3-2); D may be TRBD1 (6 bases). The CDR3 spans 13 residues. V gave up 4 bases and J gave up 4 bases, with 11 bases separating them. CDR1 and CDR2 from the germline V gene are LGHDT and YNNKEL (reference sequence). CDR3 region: CASSLGQLYEQYF. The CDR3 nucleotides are TGTGCCAGCAGCCTAGGACAGCTGTACGAGCAGTACTTC.

CDR3 sequence: CASRVGGDPYEQYV. The CDR3, as DNA: TGTGCTAGCAGGGTGGGGGGGGACCCCTACGAGCAGTACGTC. The chain employs TRBV7-7 and TRBJ2-7, with 7 bases matching TRBD2. The germline V gene encodes CDR1 SSHAT and CDR2 FNYEAQ (reference sequence). The CDR3 sequence is 14 residues long.

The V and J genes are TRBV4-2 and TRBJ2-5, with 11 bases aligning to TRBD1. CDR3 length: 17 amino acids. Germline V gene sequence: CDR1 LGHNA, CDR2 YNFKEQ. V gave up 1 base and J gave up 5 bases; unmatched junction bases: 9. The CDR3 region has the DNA TGTGCCAGCAGCCAAGCCACACGAGGACAGGGGGCTGAGACCCAGTACTTC. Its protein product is CASSQATRGQGAETQYF.

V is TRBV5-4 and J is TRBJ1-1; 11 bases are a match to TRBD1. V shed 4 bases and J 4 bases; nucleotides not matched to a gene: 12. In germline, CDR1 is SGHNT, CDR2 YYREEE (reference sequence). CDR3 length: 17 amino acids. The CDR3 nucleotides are TGTGCCAGCAGCCCACACCGGGGACAGGGGGTTTTCACTGAAGCTTTCTTT. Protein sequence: CASSPHRGQGVFTEAFF.

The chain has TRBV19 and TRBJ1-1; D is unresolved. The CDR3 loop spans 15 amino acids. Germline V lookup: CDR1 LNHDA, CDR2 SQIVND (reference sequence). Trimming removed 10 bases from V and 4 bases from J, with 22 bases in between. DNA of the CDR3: TGTGCCACCGGAGGGCGGGGTAAGGTGTCCACTGAAGCTTTCTTT. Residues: CATGGRGKVSTEAFF.

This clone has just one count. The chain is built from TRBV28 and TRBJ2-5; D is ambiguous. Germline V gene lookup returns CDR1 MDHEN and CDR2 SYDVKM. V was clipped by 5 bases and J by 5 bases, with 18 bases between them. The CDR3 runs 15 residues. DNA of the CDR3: TGTGCCAGCAGTCAAACGATCGCTAGGTGGGAGACCCAGTACTTC. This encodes CASSQTIARWETQYF. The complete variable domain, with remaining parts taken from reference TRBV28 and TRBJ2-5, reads DVKVTQSSRYLVKRTGEKVFLECVQDMDHENMFWYRQDPGLGLRLIYFSYDVKMKEKGDIPEGYSVSREKKERFSLILESASTNQTSMYLCASSQTIARWETQYFGPGTRLLVL.

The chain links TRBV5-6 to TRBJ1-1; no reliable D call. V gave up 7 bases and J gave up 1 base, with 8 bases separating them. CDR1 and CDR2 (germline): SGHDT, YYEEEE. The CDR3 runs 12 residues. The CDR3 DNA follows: TGTGCCAGCGGAGCTTCGAACACTGAAGCTTTCTTT. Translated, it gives CASGASNTEAFF.

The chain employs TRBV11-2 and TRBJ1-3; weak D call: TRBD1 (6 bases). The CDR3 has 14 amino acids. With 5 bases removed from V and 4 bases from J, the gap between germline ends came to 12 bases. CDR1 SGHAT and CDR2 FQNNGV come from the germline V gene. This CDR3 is CASSPRGAGNTIYF. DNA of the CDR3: TGTGCCAGCAGCCCCCGGGGGGCAGGAAACACCATATATTTT.

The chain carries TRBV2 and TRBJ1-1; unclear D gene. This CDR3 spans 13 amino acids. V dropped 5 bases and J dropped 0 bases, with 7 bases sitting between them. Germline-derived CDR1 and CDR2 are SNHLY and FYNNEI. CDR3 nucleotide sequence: TGTGCCAGCAGTCTCGCTATGAACACTGAAGCTTTCTTT. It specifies CASSLAMNTEAFF.

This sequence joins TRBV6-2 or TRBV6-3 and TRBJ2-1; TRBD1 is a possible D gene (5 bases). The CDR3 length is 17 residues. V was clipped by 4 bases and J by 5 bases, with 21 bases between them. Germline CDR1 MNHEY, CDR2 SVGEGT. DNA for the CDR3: TGTGCCAGCAGTTCCCATATGAGCAGGGTCGAGGACAATGAGCAGTTCTTC. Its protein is CASSSHMSRVEDNEQFF.